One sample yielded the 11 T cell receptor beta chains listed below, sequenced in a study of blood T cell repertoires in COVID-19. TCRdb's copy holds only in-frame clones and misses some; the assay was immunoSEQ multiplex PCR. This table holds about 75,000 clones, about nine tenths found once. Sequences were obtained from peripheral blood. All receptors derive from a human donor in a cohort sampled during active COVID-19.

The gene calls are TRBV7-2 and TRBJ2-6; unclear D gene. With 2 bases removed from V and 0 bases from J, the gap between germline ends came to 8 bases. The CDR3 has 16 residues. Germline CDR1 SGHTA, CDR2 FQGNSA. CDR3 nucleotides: TGTGCCAGCAGCTTAAGTCAGGTCTCTGGGGCCAACGTCCTGACTTTC. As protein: CASSLSQVSGANVLTF.

CDR3 in amino acids: CASSQYDGPRDNEQFF. The CDR3 nucleotides are TGTGCCAGCAGCCAGTACGACGGCCCCCGGGACAATGAGCAGTTCTTC. The chain employs TRBV5-5 and TRBJ2-1; D call uncertain. Germline assignment: CDR1 SGHKS and CDR2 YYEKEE (reference sequence). The ends were cut back, 4 bases at V and 5 bases at J, with 19 bases in the middle. This CDR3 has 16 amino acids.

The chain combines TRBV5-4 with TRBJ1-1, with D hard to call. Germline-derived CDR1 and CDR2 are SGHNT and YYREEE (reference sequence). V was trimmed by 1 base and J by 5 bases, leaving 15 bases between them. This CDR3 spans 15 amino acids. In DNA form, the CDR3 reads TGTGCCAGCAGCTTGTCTGCGAGGGAATTAACTGAAGCTTTCTTT. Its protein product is CASSLSARELTEAFF.

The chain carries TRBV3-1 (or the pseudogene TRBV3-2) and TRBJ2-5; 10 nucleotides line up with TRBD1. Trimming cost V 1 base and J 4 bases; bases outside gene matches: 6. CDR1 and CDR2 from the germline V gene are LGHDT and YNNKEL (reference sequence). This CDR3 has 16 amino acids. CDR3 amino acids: CASSQARTGGRETQYF. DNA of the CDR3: TGTGCCAGCAGCCAAGCCCGGACAGGGGGGAGAGAGACCCAGTACTTC.

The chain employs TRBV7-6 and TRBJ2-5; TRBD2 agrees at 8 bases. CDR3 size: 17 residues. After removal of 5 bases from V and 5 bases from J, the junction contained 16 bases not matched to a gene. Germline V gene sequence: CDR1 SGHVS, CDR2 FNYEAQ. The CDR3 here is CASSQLKLGGAQETQYF. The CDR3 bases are TGTGCCAGCAGCCAACTAAAACTCGGGGGGGCGCAGGAGACCCAGTACTTC.

The CDR3 sequence: CASSLYRETETQYF. The CDR3, as DNA: TGCGCCAGCAGCCTCTATAGGGAGACGGAGACCCAGTACTTC. The V gene is TRBV5-1, the J gene TRBJ2-5, with a tentative D call TRBD2 (5 bases). CDR1 is SGHRS and CDR2 is YFSETQ in the germline V gene. This CDR3 has 14 residues. Trimming removed 4 bases from V and 5 bases from J, with 15 bases in between.

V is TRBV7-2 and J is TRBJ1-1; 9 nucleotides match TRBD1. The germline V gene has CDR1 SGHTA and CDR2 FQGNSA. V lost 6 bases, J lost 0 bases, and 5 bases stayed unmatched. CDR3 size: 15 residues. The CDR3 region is CASRQQGALNTEAFF. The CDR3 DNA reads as TGTGCCAGCAGGCAACAGGGGGCACTGAACACTGAAGCTTTCTTT. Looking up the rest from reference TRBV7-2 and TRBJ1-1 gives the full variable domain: GAGVSQSPSNKVTEKGKDVELRCDPISGHTALYWYRQSLGQGLEFLIYFQGNSAPDKSGLPSDRFSAERTGGSVSTLTIQRTQQEDSAVYLCASRQQGALNTEAFFGQGTRLTVV.

The CDR3 region has the DNA TGTGCCAGCAGCGGACCCGGGACTATGTATGATGAGCAGTTCTTC. Its translation: CASSGPGTMYDEQFF. J is TRBJ2-1 and V is TRBV9; the match to TRBD2 covers 7 bases. This CDR3 spans 15 amino acids. After removal of 3 bases from V and 8 bases from J, the junction contained 11 bases not matched to a gene. Germline-derived CDR1 and CDR2 are SGDLS and YYNGEE.

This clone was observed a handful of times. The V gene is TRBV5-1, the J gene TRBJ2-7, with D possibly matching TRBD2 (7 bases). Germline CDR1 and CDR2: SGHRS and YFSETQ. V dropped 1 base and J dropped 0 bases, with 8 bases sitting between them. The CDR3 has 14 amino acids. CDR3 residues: CASSLRGGSYEQYF. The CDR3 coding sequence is TGCGCCAGCAGCTTGAGGGGGGGCTCCTACGAGCAGTACTTC.

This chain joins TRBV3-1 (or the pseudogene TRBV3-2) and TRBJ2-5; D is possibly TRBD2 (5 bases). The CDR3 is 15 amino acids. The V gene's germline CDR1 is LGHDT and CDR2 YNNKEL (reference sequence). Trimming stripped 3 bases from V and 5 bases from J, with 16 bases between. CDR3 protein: CASSHVLEQQETQYF. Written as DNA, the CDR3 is TGTGCCAGCAGCCACGTACTAGAGCAGCAGGAGACCCAGTACTTC.

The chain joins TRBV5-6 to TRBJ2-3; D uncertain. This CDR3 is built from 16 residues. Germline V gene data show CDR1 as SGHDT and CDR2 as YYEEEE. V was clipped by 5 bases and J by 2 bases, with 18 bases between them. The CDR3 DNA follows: TGTGCCAGCAGGGTTGGTGCTAGTCGTGCCACAGATACGCAGTATTTT. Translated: CASRVGASRATDTQYF. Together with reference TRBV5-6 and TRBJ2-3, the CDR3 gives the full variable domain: DAGVTQSPTHLIKTRGQQVTLRCSPKSGHDTVSWYQQALGQGPQFIFQYYEEEERQRGNFPDRFSGHQFPNYSSELNVNALLLGDSALYLCASRVGASRATDTQYFGPGTRLTVL.